Given below is one TCR beta chain in context. Its antigen is currently unknown. Distinct nucleotide sequences in the sample also encode this CDR3. This specimen belongs to a study of OX40 agonist ivuxolimab in advanced cancers. The CDR3 totals 14 residues. Germline values: CDR1 MNHEY, CDR2 SVGAGI. The germline V and J ends were trimmed by 2 bases and 3 bases, with 11 bases remaining between them. Repertoires were generated with immunoSEQ multiplex PCR, while TCRdb's copy carries only in-frame clones and drops some. The data contain 60,000 to 100,000 clones, around 90% of them singletons. Regarding the study as a whole: With doses of 0.1 to 3.0 mg/kg, CD4+ and CD8+ blood T cells had undergone clonal expansion by week 6.

The chain links TRBV6-5 to TRBJ2-7; perhaps TRBD1 as D (6 bases). The sequenced sample was CD4+ or CD8+ T cells sorted from blood, obtained in a trial of the OX40 agonist ivuxolimab. The sequence derives from an adult with an advanced solid tumor such as melanoma, head and neck, liver or kidney cancer. The CDR3 DNA sequence: TGTGCCAGCAGTTACGGCAGGGGTGGCTACGAGCAGTACTTC. This sequence encodes CASSYGRGGYEQYF.